This passage covers 18 T cell receptor beta chains from one sample sequenced in a study of cytomegalovirus exposure and HLA in healthy donors. TCRdb's table, derived via immunoSEQ multiplex PCR, lists solely in-frame clones and lacks some. The sample has 300,000 or so clones; around 90% are singletons. Material: PBMCs. These receptors came from a man aged 30-40 years in good health and CMV-seronegative.

The chain recombines TRBV4-1 with TRBJ1-1; 10 nucleotides agree with TRBD1. The CDR3 contains 19 residues. The V gene's germline CDR1 is MGHRA and CDR2 YSYEKL. After removal of 3 bases from V and 1 base from J, the junction contained 14 bases not matched to a gene. In DNA form, the CDR3 reads TGCGCCAGCAGCCAGATACGTCCGGGACAGGGGCGCGGGAACACTGAAGCTTTCTTT. It is translated as CASSQIRPGQGRGNTEAFF.

This chain links TRBV4-1 with TRBJ1-4; 10 bases match TRBD1. CDR3 length equals 17 residues. Trimming removed 1 base from V and 7 bases from J; junction bases left unmatched: 9. Per the germline V gene, CDR1 is MGHRA and CDR2 is YSYEKL. CDR3 amino acids: CASSQGTGGGGGEKLFF. For the CDR3, the DNA is TGCGCCAGCAGCCAAGGGACAGGGGGTGGCGGCGGTGAAAAACTGTTTTTT.

The J gene is TRBJ2-2, the V gene TRBV9; TRBD1 agrees at 9 bases. Germline V gene sequence: CDR1 SGDLS, CDR2 YYNGEE. This CDR3 region has 15 residues. The J segment lost 4 bases and the V segment lost 4 bases, leaving 5 bases of the junction unmatched. CDR3 nucleotides: TGTGCCAGCAGCTTCCGGGACAGGGTCACCGGGGAGCTGTTTTTT. Protein sequence: CASSFRDRVTGELFF.

V gene TRBV28 combines with J gene TRBJ2-5; 9 bases are shared with TRBD1. Germline lookup yields CDR1 MDHEN and CDR2 SYDVKM. This CDR3 has 15 residues. V lost 4 bases, J lost 3 bases, and 6 bases stayed unmatched. The CDR3: CASSSGTGYEETQYF. DNA of the CDR3: TGTGCCAGCAGTTCAGGGACAGGGTACGAAGAGACCCAGTACTTC. Full variable domain (rest looked up from reference TRBV28 and TRBJ2-5): DVKVTQSSRYLVKRTGEKVFLECVQDMDHENMFWYRQDPGLGLRLIYFSYDVKMKEKGDIPEGYSVSREKKERFSLILESASTNQTSMYLCASSSGTGYEETQYFGPGTRLLVL.

The J gene is TRBJ2-6, the V gene TRBV5-1, with TRBD1 matching 7 bases. The CDR3 has 17 residues. Germline CDR1 SGHRS, CDR2 YFSETQ. V dropped 3 bases and J dropped 4; count of bases not matched to a gene: 10. Here the CDR3 reads CASSSTRQGWGANVLTF. In DNA form, the CDR3 reads TGCGCCAGCAGCTCGACCAGACAGGGTTGGGGGGCCAACGTCCTGACTTTC.

V usage is TRBV7-2 and J usage is TRBJ2-3; TRBD2 agrees at 12 bases. The V gene end was trimmed by 5 bases and the J gene end by 6 bases; junction bases not matched to a gene: 6. CDR1 and CDR2 from the germline V gene are SGHTA and FQGNSA. The CDR3 covers 15 residues. The DNA of the CDR3 is TGTGCCAGCAGCCTACTAGCGGGGGGCTGGGATACGCAGTATTTT. Translating it yields CASSLLAGGWDTQYF. The variable domain in full, completed from reference TRBV7-2 and TRBJ2-3, reads GAGVSQSPSNKVTEKGKDVELRCDPISGHTALYWYRQSLGQGLEFLIYFQGNSAPDKSGLPSDRFSAERTGGSVSTLTIQRTQQEDSAVYLCASSLLAGGWDTQYFGPGTRLTVL.

For the CDR3, the DNA is TGTGCCAGCTTTGACAGGGGGGCCTACGAGCAGTACTTC. Its translation is CASFDRGAYEQYF. The chain is built from TRBV6-5 and TRBJ2-7; 9 nucleotides align to TRBD1. V lost 8 bases, J lost 2 bases, and 4 bases stayed unmatched. CDR3 length: 13 residues. Per germline, CDR1 MNHEY and CDR2 SVGAGI.

This clone was observed a single time. The gene calls are TRBV7-6 and TRBJ2-7; 9 nucleotides match TRBD1. CDR1 is SGHVS and CDR2 is FNYEAQ in the germline V gene. V lost 5 bases to trimming and J lost 1 base; unmatched junction nucleotides: 12. CDR3 size: 17 residues. This CDR3 is CASSPPGWGTGSYEQYF. The CDR3, as DNA: TGTGCCAGCAGCCCGCCCGGTTGGGGGACAGGGTCCTACGAGCAGTACTTC.

V usage is TRBV12-5 and J usage is TRBJ1-4; 8 nucleotides match TRBD1. Germline loops: CDR1 LGHNT, CDR2 FRNRAP. The CDR3 length is 16 residues. Trimming removed 6 bases from V and 7 bases from J; junction bases left unmatched: 13. The CDR3 region has the DNA TGTGCTAGTGGCCGAATCTCAGGGGGCAGGGGTGAAAAACTGTTTTTT. Translation gives CASGRISGGRGEKLFF.

V and J are TRBV2 and TRBJ1-3; 10 nucleotides agree with TRBD1. Germline V lookup: CDR1 SNHLY, CDR2 FYNNEI. The CDR3 is 14 residues long. V was clipped by 6 bases and J by 7 bases; unmatched bases: 6. CDR3 bases: TGTGCCAGCAGGGACAGGGGGGTTTCTAACACCATATATTTT. Its protein product is CASRDRGVSNTIYF.

The chain links TRBV18 to TRBJ1-4, with D maybe TRBD1 (6 bases). Trimming removed 2 bases at V and 5 bases at J, with 12 bases between. The germline CDR1 and CDR2 sequences are KGHSH and LQKENI. This CDR3 has 15 amino acids. CDR3 sequence: CASSPSGTKNEKLFF. The CDR3 bases are TGTGCCAGCTCACCATCCGGGACAAAAAATGAAAAACTGTTTTTT. The variable domain in full, completed from reference TRBV18 and TRBJ1-4, reads NAGVMQNPRHLVRRRGQEARLRCSPMKGHSHVYWYRQLPEEGLKFMVYLQKENIIDESGMPKERFSAEFPKEGPSILRIQQVVRGDSAAYFCASSPSGTKNEKLFFGSGTQLSVL.

The gene calls are TRBV4-3 and TRBJ1-2; D not resolved. Germline CDR1 reads LGHNA; CDR2 reads YSLEER. The V and J ends lost 0 bases and 7 bases respectively, with 21 bases between them. CDR3 length: 17 amino acids. This CDR3 is CASSQDRSSLGVGGYTF. CDR3 nucleotide sequence: TGCGCCAGCAGCCAAGATAGATCGAGTCTCGGGGTAGGTGGCTACACCTTC.

This chain links TRBV12-5 with TRBJ2-7, with 7 bases matching TRBD1. V was pared by 6 bases and J by 2 bases, with 7 bases of the junction left unmatched. This CDR3 spans 14 amino acids. Germline values: CDR1 LGHNT, CDR2 FRNRAP. The DNA for the CDR3 is TGTGCTAGTGGCGTCGACAGGGTCACCTACGAGCAGTACTTC. Translation gives CASGVDRVTYEQYF.

This chain links TRBV2 with TRBJ2-1; D possibly corresponds to TRBD1 (6 bases). Looked up from germline, CDR1 is SNHLY and CDR2 is FYNNEI. CDR3 size: 17 residues. With 2 bases removed from V and 2 bases from J, the gap between germline ends came to 16 bases. The CDR3 nucleotides are TGTGCCAGCAGTGAATCTCCAGGGGACGACGCCTACAATGAGCAGTTCTTC. Encoded protein: CASSESPGDDAYNEQFF.

This clone was recorded once. This rearrangement joins TRBV9 to TRBJ2-7; TRBD1 aligns across 8 bases. V lost 4 bases to trimming and J lost 6 bases; unmatched junction nucleotides: 24. Germline loops: CDR1 SGDLS, CDR2 YYNGEE. This CDR3 is 19 amino acids long. This CDR3 is CASSPHFTVPGQVGGEQYF. CDR3 nucleotides: TGTGCCAGCAGCCCCCACTTTACCGTCCCGGGACAGGTTGGGGGCGAGCAGTACTTC.

The V gene is TRBV5-1, the J gene TRBJ2-7; D gene uncertain. The CDR3 is 16 residues long. The V end lost 0 bases, the J end lost 4 bases, and 17 bases lay between the germline ends. Germline V gene lookup returns CDR1 SGHRS and CDR2 YFSETQ. The chain's CDR3 is CASSLETPHTLYEQYF. The CDR3 nucleotides read TGCGCCAGCAGCTTGGAGACTCCGCATACCTTGTACGAGCAGTACTTC.

This chain connects TRBV5-1 to TRBJ1-2; D ambiguous. The length of the CDR3 is 12 residues. V was cut by 4 bases and J by 8 bases, with 12 bases left in between. Germline V CDR1 and CDR2: SGHRS, YFSETQ. CDR3 residues: CASSPGLGGYTF. For the CDR3, the DNA is TGCGCCAGCAGCCCCGGACTGGGCGGCTACACCTTC.

This chain joins TRBV30 and TRBJ1-5; unclear D gene. CDR3 length equals 13 residues. Trimming took off 2 bases at V and 4 bases at J, with 9 bases between the two ends. Germline V gene sequence: CDR1 GTSNPN, CDR2 SVGIG (reference sequence). CDR3 sequence: CAWSRELNQPQHF. CDR3 DNA sequence: TGTGCCTGGAGTCGCGAATTAAATCAGCCCCAGCATTTT.